The source of this T cell receptor (beta chain) is a study of OX40 agonist ivuxolimab in advanced cancers. Patients with a history of autoimmune disease or on systemic immunosuppression were excluded. Peripheral blood came from all dose cohorts at three timepoints. With 2 bases clipped from V and 4 bases from J, the junction kept 5 bases outside the gene matches. CDR1 SGHAT and CDR2 FQNNGV come from the germline V gene. There are 16 residues in the CDR3. The repertoire was sequenced with immunoSEQ multiplex PCR; TCRdb's copy has only in-frame clones and lacks some. The table has around 140,000 clones, 90% seen once. Concerning this clone itself: Its antigen is unidentified.

Notes on the study in general: The specificity for antigen of the expanded peripheral T cells was not determined.

The receptor was derived from an adult with an advanced solid tumor such as melanoma, head and neck, liver or kidney cancer. The chain uses TRBV11-2 and TRBJ2-1; 10 nucleotides agree with TRBD2. This specimen consisted of CD4+ or CD8+ T cells sorted from blood, obtained in a trial of the OX40 agonist ivuxolimab. CDR3 region: CASSLLAGESYNEQFF. In DNA form, the CDR3 reads TGTGCCAGCAGCTTACTAGCGGGAGAGAGTTACAATGAGCAGTTCTTC.